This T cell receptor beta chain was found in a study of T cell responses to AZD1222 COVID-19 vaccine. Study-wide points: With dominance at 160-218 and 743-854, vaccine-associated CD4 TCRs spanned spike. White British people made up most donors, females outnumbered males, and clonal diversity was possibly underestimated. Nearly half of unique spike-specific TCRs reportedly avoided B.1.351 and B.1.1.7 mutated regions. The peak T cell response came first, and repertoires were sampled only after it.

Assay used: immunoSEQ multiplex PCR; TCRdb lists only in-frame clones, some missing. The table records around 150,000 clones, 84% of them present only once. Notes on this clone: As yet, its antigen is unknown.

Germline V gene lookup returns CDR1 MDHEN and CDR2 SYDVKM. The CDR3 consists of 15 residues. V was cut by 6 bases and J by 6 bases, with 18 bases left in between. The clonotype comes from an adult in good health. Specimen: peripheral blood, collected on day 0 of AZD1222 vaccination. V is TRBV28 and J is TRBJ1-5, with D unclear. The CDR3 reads CASRWADQGLQPQHF. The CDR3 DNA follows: TGTGCCAGCAGGTGGGCGGATCAAGGGCTTCAGCCCCAGCATTTT.